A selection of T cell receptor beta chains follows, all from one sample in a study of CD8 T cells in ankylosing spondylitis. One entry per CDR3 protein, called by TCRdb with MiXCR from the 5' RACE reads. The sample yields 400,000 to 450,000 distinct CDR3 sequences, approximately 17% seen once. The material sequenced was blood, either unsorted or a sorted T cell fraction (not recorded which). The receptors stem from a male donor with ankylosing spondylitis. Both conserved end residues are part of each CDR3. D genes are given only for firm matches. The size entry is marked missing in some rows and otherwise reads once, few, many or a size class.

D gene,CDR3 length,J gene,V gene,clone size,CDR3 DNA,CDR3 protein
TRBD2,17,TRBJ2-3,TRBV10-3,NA,TGTGCCATCAGTGGAACTAGCGGGAGAGAGAACACAGATACGCAGTATTTT,CAISGTSGRENTDTQYF
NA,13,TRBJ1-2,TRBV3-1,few,TGTGCCAGCAGCCAGCAGAAAGGGCATGGCTACACCTTC,CASSQQKGHGYTF
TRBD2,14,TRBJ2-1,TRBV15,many,TGTGCCACTAAGAGAGGACTAGCGGACAATGAGCAGTTCTTC,CATKRGLADNEQFF
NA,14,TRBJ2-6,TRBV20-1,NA,TGCAGTGCCACAAAAGGGGATGGGGCCAACGTCCTGACTTTC,CSATKGDGANVLTF
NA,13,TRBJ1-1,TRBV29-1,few,TGCAGCGTTGAAGGGCAGCTACTCAGTGAAGCTTTCTTT,CSVEGQLLSEAFF
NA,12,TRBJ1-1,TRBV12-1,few,TGTGCCAGCAACACTACGGTCGAGGGAGCTTTCTTT,CASNTTVEGAFF
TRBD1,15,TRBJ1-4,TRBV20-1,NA,TGCAGTGCCCTGGGACAGGGGGCTTCCAATGAAAAACTGTTTTTT,CSALGQGASNEKLFF
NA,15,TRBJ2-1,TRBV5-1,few,TGCGCCAGCAGCTTGCTTACAGAAGCCTACAATGAGCAGTTCTTC,CASSLLTEAYNEQFF
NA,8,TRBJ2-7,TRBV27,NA,TGTGCCAGCAGTGGGCAGTACTTC,CASSGQYF
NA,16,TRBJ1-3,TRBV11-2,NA,TGTGCCAGCAGCTTAGGAGGAGGGAGGCCTGGAAACACCATATATTTT,CASSLGGGRPGNTIYF
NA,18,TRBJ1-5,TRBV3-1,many,TGTGCCAGCAGCCAAGATAACGGCAGGGCCTATAGCAATCAGCCCCAGCATTTT,CASSQDNGRAYSNQPQHF
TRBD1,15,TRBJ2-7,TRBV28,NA,TGTGCCAGCAGTTCCCCGGCAGGGGGCGACTACGAGCAGTACTTC,CASSSPAGGDYEQYF
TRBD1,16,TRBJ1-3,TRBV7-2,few,TGTGCCAGCAGCAAGGGGGACAGTCTCTCTGGAAACACCATATATTTT,CASSKGDSLSGNTIYF
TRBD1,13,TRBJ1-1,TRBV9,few,TGTGCCAGCAGCCCCCAGGGGGGCGCTGAAGCTTTCTTT,CASSPQGGAEAFF
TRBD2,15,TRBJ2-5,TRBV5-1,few,TGCGCCAGCAGCCCTAGCGGGGTTCCTAAAGAGACCCAGTACTTC,CASSPSGVPKETQYF
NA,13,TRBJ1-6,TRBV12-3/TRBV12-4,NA,TGTGCCAGCGGGGGGGACACCTATTCACCCCTCCACTTT,CASGGDTYSPLHF
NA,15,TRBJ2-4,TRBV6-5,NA,TGTGCCAGCAGTTACTCACAGGAAGCCAAAAACATTCAGTACTTC,CASSYSQEAKNIQYF
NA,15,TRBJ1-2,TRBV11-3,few,TGTGCCAGCAGCCCCCGGGACAACGGGAACTATGGCTACACCTTC,CASSPRDNGNYGYTF
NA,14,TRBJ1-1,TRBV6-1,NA,TGTGCCAGCAGAGAGACTCCCCTGAGGCCCGAAGCTTTCTTT,CASRETPLRPEAFF
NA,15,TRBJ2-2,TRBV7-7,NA,TGTGCTAGCAGCCTAACGGGACAGAACACCGGGGAGCTGTTTTTT,CASSLTGQNTGELFF
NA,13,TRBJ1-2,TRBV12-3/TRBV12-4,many,TGTGCCAGCAGTTTAGGCAGGGTTAATGGCTACACCTTC,CASSLGRVNGYTF
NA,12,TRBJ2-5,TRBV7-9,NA,TGTGCCAGCAGCTCCGGGACGGGGCCCCAGTACTTC,CASSSGTGPQYF
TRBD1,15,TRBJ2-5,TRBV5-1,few,TGCGCCAGCAGCCCAGGGACAGGGGCGGAGGAGACCCAGTACTTC,CASSPGTGAEETQYF
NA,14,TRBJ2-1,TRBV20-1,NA,TGCAGTGCGCAACCTCCCGGGTCTATAAATGAGCAGTTCTTC,CSAQPPGSINEQFF
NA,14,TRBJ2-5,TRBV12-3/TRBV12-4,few,TGTGCCAGCAGTCGGGACTCCGGGGTTGGGACCCAGTACTTC,CASSRDSGVGTQYF
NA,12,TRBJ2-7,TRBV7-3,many,TGTGCCAGCAGCGAGGGTGGGCCCTCTAAGTACTTC,CASSEGGPSKYF
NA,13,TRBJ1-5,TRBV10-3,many,TGTGCCATCCGTCCCGGGGCGGATCAGCCCCAGCATTTT,CAIRPGADQPQHF
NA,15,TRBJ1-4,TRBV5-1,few,TGCGCCAGCAGCTTGGCGGGCCTAACTAATGAAAAACTGTTTTTT,CASSLAGLTNEKLFF
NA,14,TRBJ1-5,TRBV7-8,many,TGTGCCAGCAGCTTAGACAGAAGTTGGCAGCCCCAGCATTTT,CASSLDRSWQPQHF
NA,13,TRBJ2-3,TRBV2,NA,TGTGCCAGCACGCAGGGAGGCACAGATACGCAGTATTTT,CASTQGGTDTQYF
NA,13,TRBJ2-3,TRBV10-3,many,TGTGCCATCAGTGGGACTAGCACAGATACGCAGTATTTT,CAISGTSTDTQYF
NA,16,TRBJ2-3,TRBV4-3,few,TGCGCCAGCAGCCAAGTTCGGGGCCCAGGGGTGGATACGCAGTATTTT,CASSQVRGPGVDTQYF
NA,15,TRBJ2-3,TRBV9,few,TGTGCCAGCAGCGTAGGCCCAGGGGTTGGGGATACGCAGTATTTT,CASSVGPGVGDTQYF
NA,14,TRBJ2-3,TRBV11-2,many,TGTGCCAGCAGCGACCTGATGCGCACAGATACGCAGTATTTT,CASSDLMRTDTQYF
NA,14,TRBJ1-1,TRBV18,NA,TGTGCCAGCTCACCACCGTACAGCATCACTGAAGCTTTCTTT,CASSPPYSITEAFF
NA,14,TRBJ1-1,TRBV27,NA,TGTGCCAGCAGTTTAATACGGAGTAACACTGAAGCTTTCTTT,CASSLIRSNTEAFF
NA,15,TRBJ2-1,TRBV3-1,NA,TGTGCCAGCAGCCAAGGTCTTCCCTCCTACAATGAGCAGTTCTTC,CASSQGLPSYNEQFF
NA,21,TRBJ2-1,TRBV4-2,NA,TGTGCCAGCAGCCAAGTAGCCTCCGGGACAGAAGCGGCGGGGTCCTACAATGAGCAGTTCTTC,CASSQVASGTEAAGSYNEQFF
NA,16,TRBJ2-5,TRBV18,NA,TGTGCCAGCTCACCACCGGGACGGGCCGAATGGGAGACCCAGTACTTC,CASSPPGRAEWETQYF
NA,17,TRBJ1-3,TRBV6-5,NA,TGTGCCAGCAGTTACGGCCGGGCTAACCTCTCTGGAAACACCATATATTTT,CASSYGRANLSGNTIYF
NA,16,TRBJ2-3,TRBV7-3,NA,TGTGCCAGCAGCTTAATCCCTGCAGGGCTGGTTGATACGCAGTATTTT,CASSLIPAGLVDTQYF
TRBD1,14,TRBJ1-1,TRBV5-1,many,TGCGCCAGCAGCACAGGACAGGGGGTTTCTGAAGCTTTCTTT,CASSTGQGVSEAFF
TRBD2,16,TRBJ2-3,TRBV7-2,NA,TGTGCCAGCAGCGATCCGGGACTAGCGGGATCAGATACGCAGTATTTT,CASSDPGLAGSDTQYF
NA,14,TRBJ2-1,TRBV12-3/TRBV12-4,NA,TGTGCCAGCAGTGGGACCCCGATCTACAATGAGCAGTTCTTC,CASSGTPIYNEQFF
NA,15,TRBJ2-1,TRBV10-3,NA,TGTGCCATCAGCCCTACTAGCCTACACTACAATGAGCAGTTCTTC,CAISPTSLHYNEQFF
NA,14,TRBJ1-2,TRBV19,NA,TGTGCCAGTAGACTCCGAACGGGACCCTATGGCTACACCTTC,CASRLRTGPYGYTF
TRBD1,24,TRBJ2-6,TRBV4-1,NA,TGCGCCAGCAGCCGCATATGGCCAATTATCAAGGGTCCGGGAACAGGGGTCGGGGCCAACGTCCTGACTTTC,CASSRIWPIIKGPGTGVGANVLTF
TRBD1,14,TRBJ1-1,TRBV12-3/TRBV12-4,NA,TGTGCCAGCAGTTTGGACAGGGCGACGGCTGAAGCTTTCTTT,CASSLDRATAEAFF
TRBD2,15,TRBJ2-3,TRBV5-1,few,TGCGCCAGCAGCCGCACTAGCGGGAGTGCAGATACGCAGTATTTT,CASSRTSGSADTQYF
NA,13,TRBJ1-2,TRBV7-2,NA,TGTGCCAGCACCCAATATTATGACTATGGCTACACCTTC,CASTQYYDYGYTF
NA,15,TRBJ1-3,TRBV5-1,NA,TGCGCCAGCAGCTTCGGGATTAACTCTGGAAACACCATATATTTT,CASSFGINSGNTIYF
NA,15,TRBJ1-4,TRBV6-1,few,TGTGCCAGCAGAACTCAGGGGTTGGGTAATGAAAAACTGTTTTTT,CASRTQGLGNEKLFF